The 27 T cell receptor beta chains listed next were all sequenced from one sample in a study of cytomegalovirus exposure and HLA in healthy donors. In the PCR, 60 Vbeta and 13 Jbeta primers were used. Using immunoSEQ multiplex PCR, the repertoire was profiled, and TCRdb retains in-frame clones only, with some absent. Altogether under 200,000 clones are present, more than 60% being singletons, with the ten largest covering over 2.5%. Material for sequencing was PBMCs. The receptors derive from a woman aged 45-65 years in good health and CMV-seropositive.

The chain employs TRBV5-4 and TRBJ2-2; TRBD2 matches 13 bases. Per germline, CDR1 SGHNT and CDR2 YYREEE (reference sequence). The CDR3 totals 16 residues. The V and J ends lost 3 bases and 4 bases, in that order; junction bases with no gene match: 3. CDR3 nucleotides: TGTGCCAGCAGCTCAGGGACTAGCGGGACCACCGGGGAGCTGTTTTTT. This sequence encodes CASSSGTSGTTGELFF.

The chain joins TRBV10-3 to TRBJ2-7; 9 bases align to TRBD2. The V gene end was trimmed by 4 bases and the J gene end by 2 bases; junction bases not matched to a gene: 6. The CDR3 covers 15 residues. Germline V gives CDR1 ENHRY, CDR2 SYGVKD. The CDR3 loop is CAISGGLAVPYEQYF. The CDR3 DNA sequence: TGTGCCATCAGTGGGGGACTAGCAGTCCCCTACGAGCAGTACTTC.

The CDR3 nucleotides are TGTGCCAGCAGCTGGAAGGGGGCGGCTTTCTTT. This encodes CASSWKGAAFF. The chain recombines TRBV5-4 with TRBJ1-1, with TRBD1 matching 7 bases. V shed 3 bases and J 11 bases; nucleotides not matched to a gene: 4. CDR1 SGHNT and CDR2 YYREEE come from the germline V gene (reference sequence). The CDR3 contains 11 residues. The full variable domain, rest sourced from reference TRBV5-4 and TRBJ1-1, is ETGVTQSPTHLIKTRGQQVTLRCSSQSGHNTVSWYQQALGQGPQFIFQYYREEENGRGNFPPRFSGLQFPNYSSELNVNALELDDSALYLCASSWKGAAFFGQGTRLTVV.

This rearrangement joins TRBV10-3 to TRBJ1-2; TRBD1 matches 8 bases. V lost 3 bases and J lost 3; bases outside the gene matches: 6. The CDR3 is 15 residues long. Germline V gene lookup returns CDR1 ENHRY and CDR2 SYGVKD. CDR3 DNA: TGTGCCATCAGTGATATGGCAGGGGGCTACTATGGCTACACCTTC. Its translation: CAISDMAGGYYGYTF.

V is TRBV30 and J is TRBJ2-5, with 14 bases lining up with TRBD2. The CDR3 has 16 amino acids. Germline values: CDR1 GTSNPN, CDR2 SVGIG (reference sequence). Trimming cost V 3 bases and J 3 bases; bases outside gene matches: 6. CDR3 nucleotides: TGTGCCTGGAGCCGGACTAGCGGGGGGTCCAAAGAGACCCAGTACTTC. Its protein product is CAWSRTSGGSKETQYF. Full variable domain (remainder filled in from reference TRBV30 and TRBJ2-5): SQTIHQWPATLVQPVGSPLSLECTVEGTSNPNLYWYRQAAGRGLQLLFYSVGIGQISSEVPQNLSASRPQDRQFILSSKKLLLSDSGFYLCAWSRTSGGSKETQYFGPGTRLLVL.

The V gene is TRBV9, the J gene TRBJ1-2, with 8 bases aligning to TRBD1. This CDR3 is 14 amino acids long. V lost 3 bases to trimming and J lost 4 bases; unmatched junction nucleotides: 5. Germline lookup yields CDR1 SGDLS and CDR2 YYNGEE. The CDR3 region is CASSERTGRYGYTF. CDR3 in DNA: TGTGCCAGCAGCGAACGGACAGGGCGCTATGGCTACACCTTC.

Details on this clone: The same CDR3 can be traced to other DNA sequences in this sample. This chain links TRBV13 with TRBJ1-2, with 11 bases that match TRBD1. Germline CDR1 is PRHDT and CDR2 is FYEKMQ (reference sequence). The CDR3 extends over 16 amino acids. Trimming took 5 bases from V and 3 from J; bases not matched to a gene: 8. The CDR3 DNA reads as TGTGCCAGCAGCCGAGGACAGGGGGCTGGTGACTATGGCTACACCTTC. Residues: CASSRGQGAGDYGYTF.

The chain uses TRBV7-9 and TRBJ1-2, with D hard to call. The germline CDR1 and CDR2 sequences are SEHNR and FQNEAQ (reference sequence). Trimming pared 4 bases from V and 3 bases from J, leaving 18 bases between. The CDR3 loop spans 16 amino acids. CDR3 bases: TGTGCCAGCAGCTCCTTAATAAAGACTTTCGACTATGGCTACACCTTC. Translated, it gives CASSSLIKTFDYGYTF.

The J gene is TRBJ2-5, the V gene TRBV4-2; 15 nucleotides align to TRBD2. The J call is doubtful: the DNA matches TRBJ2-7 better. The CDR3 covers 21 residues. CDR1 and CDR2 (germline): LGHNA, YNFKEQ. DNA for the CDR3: TGTGCCAGCAGCCAAGAACGACAGGCTGGGACTAGCGGGAGGTCCCACTACGAGCAGTACTTC. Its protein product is CASSQERQAGTSGRSHYEQYF.

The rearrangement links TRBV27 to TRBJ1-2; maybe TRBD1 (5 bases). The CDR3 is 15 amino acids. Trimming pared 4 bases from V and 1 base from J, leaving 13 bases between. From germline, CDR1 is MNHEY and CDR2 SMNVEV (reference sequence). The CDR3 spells CASSSSRQYNYGYTF. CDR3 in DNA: TGTGCCAGCAGTTCGTCCCGACAGTATAACTATGGCTACACCTTC.

The DNA for the CDR3 is TGCGCCAGCAGCCTCCAGGATCTCGGCTACGAGCAGTACTTC. It translates to CASSLQDLGYEQYF. V gene TRBV5-1 combines with J gene TRBJ2-7; D not resolved. Germline CDR1 reads SGHRS; CDR2 reads YFSETQ. The V and J ends lost 4 bases and 3 bases respectively, with 14 bases between them. The CDR3 consists of 14 residues. The full variable domain, completed using reference TRBV5-1 and TRBJ2-7, is KAGVTQTPRYLIKTRGQQVTLSCSPISGHRSVSWYQQTPGQGLQFLFEYFSETQRNKGNFPGRFSGRQFSNSRSEMNVSTLELGDSALYLCASSLQDLGYEQYFGPGTRLTVT.

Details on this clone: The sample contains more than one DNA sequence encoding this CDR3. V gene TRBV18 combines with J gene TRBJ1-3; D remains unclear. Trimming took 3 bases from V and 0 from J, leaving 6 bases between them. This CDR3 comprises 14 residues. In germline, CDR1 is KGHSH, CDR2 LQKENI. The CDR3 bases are TGTGCCAGCTCACCGGAGGGCTCTGGAAACACCATATATTTT. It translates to CASSPEGSGNTIYF.

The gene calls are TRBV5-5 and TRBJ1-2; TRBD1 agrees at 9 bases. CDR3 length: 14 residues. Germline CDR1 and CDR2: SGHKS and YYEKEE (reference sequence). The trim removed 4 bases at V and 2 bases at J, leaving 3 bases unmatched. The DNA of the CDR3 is TGTGCCAGCAGCCCAGGACAGGGGAACTATGGCTACACCTTC. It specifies CASSPGQGNYGYTF.

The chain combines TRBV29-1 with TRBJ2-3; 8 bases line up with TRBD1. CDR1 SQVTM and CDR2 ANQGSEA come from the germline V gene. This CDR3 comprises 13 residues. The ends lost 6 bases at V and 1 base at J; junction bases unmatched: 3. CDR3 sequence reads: CSVGQGRTDTQYF. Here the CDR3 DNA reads TGCAGCGTAGGACAGGGCCGCACAGATACGCAGTATTTT.

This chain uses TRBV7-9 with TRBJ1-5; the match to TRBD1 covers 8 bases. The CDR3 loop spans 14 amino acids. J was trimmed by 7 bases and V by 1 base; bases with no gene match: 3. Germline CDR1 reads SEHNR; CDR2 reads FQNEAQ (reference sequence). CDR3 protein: CASSLGAGGQPQHF. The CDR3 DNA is TGTGCCAGCAGCTTAGGGGCAGGGGGCCAGCCCCAGCATTTT.

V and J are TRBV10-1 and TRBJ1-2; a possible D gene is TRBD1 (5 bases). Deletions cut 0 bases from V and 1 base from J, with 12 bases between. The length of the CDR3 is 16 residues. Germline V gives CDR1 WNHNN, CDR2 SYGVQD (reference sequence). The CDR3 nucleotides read TGCGCCAGCAGTGAGTCGAGAGACAGTGATAACTATGGCTACACCTTC. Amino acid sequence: CASSESRDSDNYGYTF.

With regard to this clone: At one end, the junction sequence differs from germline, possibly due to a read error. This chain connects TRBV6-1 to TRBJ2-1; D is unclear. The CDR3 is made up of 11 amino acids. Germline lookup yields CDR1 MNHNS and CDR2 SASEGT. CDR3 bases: TGTGCCAGCAGTGCCTACGATGAGCAGTTCTTC. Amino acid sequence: CASSAYDEQFF.

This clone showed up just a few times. This CDR3 reads CASSGGGELFF. The CDR3 DNA is TGTGCCAGTAGCGGAGGGGGGGAGCTGTTTTTT. The chain employs TRBV19 and TRBJ2-2; D perhaps matches TRBD2 (6 bases). The germline gives CDR1 LNHDA, CDR2 SQIVND (reference sequence). Trimming removed 6 bases at V and 8 bases at J, with 7 bases between. The CDR3 is 11 residues long. The full variable domain, in which reference TRBV19 and TRBJ2-2 provide the parts outside the CDR3, is DGGITQSPKYLFRKEGQNVTLSCEQNLNHDAMYWYRQDPGQGLRLIYYSQIVNDFQKGDIAEGYSVSREKKESFPLTVTSAQKNPTAFYLCASSGGGELFFGEGSRLTVL.

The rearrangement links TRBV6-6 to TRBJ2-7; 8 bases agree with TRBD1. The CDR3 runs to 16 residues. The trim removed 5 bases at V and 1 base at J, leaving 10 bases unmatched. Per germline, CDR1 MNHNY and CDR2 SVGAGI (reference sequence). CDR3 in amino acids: CASSLRTGRPSYEQYF. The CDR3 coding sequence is TGTGCCAGCAGTCTACGGACAGGGCGACCTTCCTACGAGCAGTACTTC.

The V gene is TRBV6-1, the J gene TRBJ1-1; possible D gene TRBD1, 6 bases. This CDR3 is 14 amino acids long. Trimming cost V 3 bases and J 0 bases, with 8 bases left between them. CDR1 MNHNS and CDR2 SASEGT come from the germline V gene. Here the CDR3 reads CASSDRQVNTEAFF. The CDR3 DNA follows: TGTGCCAGCAGTGACCGACAGGTGAACACTGAAGCTTTCTTT.

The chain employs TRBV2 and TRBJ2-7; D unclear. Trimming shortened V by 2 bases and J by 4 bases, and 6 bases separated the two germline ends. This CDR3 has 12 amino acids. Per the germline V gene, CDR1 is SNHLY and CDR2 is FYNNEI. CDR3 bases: TGTGCCAGCAGTGAAAGGCGGTACGAGCAGTACTTC. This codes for CASSERRYEQYF.

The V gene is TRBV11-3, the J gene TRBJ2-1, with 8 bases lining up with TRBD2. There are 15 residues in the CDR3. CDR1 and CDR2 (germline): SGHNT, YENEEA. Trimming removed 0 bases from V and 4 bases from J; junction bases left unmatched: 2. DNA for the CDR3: TGTGCCAGCAGCTTAGAGCGGGGGGCTTACAATGAGCAGTTCTTC. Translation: CASSLERGAYNEQFF.

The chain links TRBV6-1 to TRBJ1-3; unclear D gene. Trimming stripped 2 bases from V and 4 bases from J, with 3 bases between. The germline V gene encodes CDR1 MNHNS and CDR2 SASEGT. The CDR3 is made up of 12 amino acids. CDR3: CASSEQGNTIYF. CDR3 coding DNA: TGTGCCAGCAGTGAACAGGGAAACACCATATATTTT.

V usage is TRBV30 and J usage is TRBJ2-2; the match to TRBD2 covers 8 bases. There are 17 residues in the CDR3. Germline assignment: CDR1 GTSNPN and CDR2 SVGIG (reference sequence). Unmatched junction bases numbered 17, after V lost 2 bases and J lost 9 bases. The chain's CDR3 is CAWSQLGGGGSTWELFF. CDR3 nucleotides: TGTGCCTGGAGTCAACTCGGGGGGGGTGGGTCGACCTGGGAGCTGTTTTTT. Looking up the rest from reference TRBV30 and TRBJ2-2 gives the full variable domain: SQTIHQWPATLVQPVGSPLSLECTVEGTSNPNLYWYRQAAGRGLQLLFYSVGIGQISSEVPQNLSASRPQDRQFILSSKKLLLSDSGFYLCAWSQLGGGGSTWELFFGEGSRLTVL.

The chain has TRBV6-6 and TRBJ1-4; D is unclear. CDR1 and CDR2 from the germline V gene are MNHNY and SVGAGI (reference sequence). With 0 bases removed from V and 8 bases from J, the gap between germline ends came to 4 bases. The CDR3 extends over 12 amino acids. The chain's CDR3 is CASSYSHEKLFF. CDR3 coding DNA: TGTGCCAGCAGTTACTCACACGAAAAACTGTTTTTT.

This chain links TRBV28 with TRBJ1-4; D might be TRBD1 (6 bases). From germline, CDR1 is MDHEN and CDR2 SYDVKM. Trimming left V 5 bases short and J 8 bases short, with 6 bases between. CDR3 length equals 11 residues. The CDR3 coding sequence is TGTGCCAGCAGTGACAGGGAAAAACTGTTTTTT. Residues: CASSDREKLFF.

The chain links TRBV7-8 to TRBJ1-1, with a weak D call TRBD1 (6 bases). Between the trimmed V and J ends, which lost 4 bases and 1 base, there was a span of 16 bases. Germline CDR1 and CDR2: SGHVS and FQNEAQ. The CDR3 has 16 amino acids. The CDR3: CASSSPSGQENTEAFF. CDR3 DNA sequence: TGTGCCAGCAGCTCTCCTTCGGGACAAGAGAACACTGAAGCTTTCTTT.